This is a list of T cell receptor beta chains from one sample in a study of T cells after posttransplantation cyclophosphamide. Some clones are missing from TCRdb's copy, which holds only in-frame ones; the method was immunoSEQ multiplex PCR. The specimen has fewer than 40,000 clones, none found just once. The sequenced material came from PBMCs. The receptors here all came from a woman aged 45 to 65 in good health and a related stem cell transplant donor. Each CDR3 is given with its conserved first and last residue. A D gene is named only where the DNA matches it firmly. Only part of the rows carry a size: once, few, many, or a class if the clone is expanded.

V: TRBV4-2
J: TRBJ2-3
size: NA
D: TRBD2
DNA: TGTGCCAGCAGCCAAGAAGAGAGGACTAGCGCGAGCACAGATACGCAGTATTTT
CDR3: CASSQEERTSASTDTQYF

V: TRBV12-3/TRBV12-4
J: TRBJ2-5
size: many
D: TRBD1
DNA: TGTGCCAGCAGTGGGACAGAAGAGACCCAGTACTTC
CDR3: CASSGTEETQYF

V: TRBV19
J: TRBJ2-7
size: many
D: NA
DNA: TGTGCCAGTAGTCCACAGGGTACCTACGAGCAGTACTTC
CDR3: CASSPQGTYEQYF

V: TRBV19
J: TRBJ2-3
size: many
D: NA
DNA: TGTGCCAGTAGTATAGGATGGGCCGGAGATACGCAGTATTTT
CDR3: CASSIGWAGDTQYF

V: TRBV28
J: TRBJ1-5
size: many
D: TRBD1
DNA: TGTGCCAGCAGGGGGACAGCCGCACGCAATCAGCCCCAGCATTTT
CDR3: CASRGTAARNQPQHF

V: TRBV7-9
J: TRBJ2-2
size: many
D: NA
DNA: TGTGCCAGCAGCTTAGGGGCAGGCAAGAACACCGGGGAGCTGTTTTTT
CDR3: CASSLGAGKNTGELFF

V: TRBV27
J: TRBJ2-7
size: many
D: TRBD1
DNA: TGTGCCAGCAGTTTGACAGGGGACAGCTACGAGCAGTACTTC
CDR3: CASSLTGDSYEQYF

V: TRBV27
J: TRBJ2-7
size: many
D: TRBD2
DNA: TGTGCCAGCAGTCCCTCGCAGGGAGGGATACACTACGAGCAGTACTTC
CDR3: CASSPSQGGIHYEQYF

V: TRBV5-4
J: TRBJ2-4
size: many
D: NA
DNA: TGTGCCAGCAGCTTGGCCAGCGGGCGGAAAAACATTCAGTACTTC
CDR3: CASSLASGRKNIQYF

V: TRBV28
J: TRBJ1-5
size: few
D: NA
DNA: TGTGCCAGCGGAATCTGGACAGCCGGAGGTCAGCCCCAGCATTTT
CDR3: CASGIWTAGGQPQHF

V: TRBV7-9
J: TRBJ1-3
size: many
D: NA
DNA: TGTGCCAGCAGCTTAGTTTCCGGGGGAAGGGGCTCTGGAAACACCATATATTTT
CDR3: CASSLVSGGRGSGNTIYF

V: TRBV12-3/TRBV12-4
J: TRBJ2-7
size: NA
D: TRBD2
DNA: TGTGCCAGCAGTAGAAGGACTAGGGCCAACTACGAGCAGTACTTC
CDR3: CASSRRTRANYEQYF

V: TRBV7-9
J: TRBJ2-3
size: many
D: NA
DNA: TGTGCCAGCAGCTCGAAGGTAACTAGCAGCACAGATACGCAGTATTTT
CDR3: CASSSKVTSSTDTQYF

V: TRBV7-6
J: TRBJ2-1
size: many
D: NA
DNA: TGTGCCAGCAGCTTTGGACAGAGCTCCTACAATGAGCAGTTCTTC
CDR3: CASSFGQSSYNEQFF

V: TRBV5-1
J: TRBJ2-7
size: many
D: NA
DNA: TGCGCCAGCAGCTTGGTGGGTGGAGGATTCGGGGCCTACGAGCAGTACTTC
CDR3: CASSLVGGGFGAYEQYF

V: TRBV7-3
J: TRBJ1-2
size: NA
D: NA
DNA: TGTGCCAGCAGATACAGACCCGGGCCCGGGGATGGCTACACCTTC
CDR3: CASRYRPGPGDGYTF

V: TRBV5-5
J: TRBJ2-7
size: many
D: NA
DNA: TGTGCCAGCAGCTTGGTATCACAGAGAGGCTACGAGCAGTACTTC
CDR3: CASSLVSQRGYEQYF

V: TRBV7-9
J: TRBJ1-1
size: NA
D: NA
DNA: TGTGCCAGCAGCTTAGGATACAGGGAGGTGAACACTGAAGCTTTCTTT
CDR3: CASSLGYREVNTEAFF

V: TRBV27
J: TRBJ2-5
size: many
D: TRBD1
DNA: TGTGCCAGCAGTCCCTGGGGATGGGACAGGCTTTCCGAGACCCAGTACTTC
CDR3: CASSPWGWDRLSETQYF

V: TRBV12-3/TRBV12-4
J: TRBJ1-2
size: many
D: TRBD1
DNA: TGTGCCAGCAGTTTTGACAGGGAAATATATGGCTACACCTTC
CDR3: CASSFDREIYGYTF

V: TRBV9
J: TRBJ1-2
size: many
D: NA
DNA: TGTGCCAGCAGCGTAGGAGTAGACTATGGCTACACCTTC
CDR3: CASSVGVDYGYTF

V: TRBV5-4
J: TRBJ2-5
size: many
D: TRBD2
DNA: TGTGCCAGCAGCTTGGACCCTTCCGGGAGGGGCGAGACCCAGTACTTC
CDR3: CASSLDPSGRGETQYF

V: TRBV7-9
J: TRBJ2-1
size: many
D: NA
DNA: TGTGCCAGCAGCCCCCTTTCCTACAATGAGCAGTTCTTC
CDR3: CASSPLSYNEQFF

V: TRBV12-3/TRBV12-4
J: TRBJ2-7
size: many
D: NA
DNA: TGTGCCAGCAGTTTGAGGGAGCAGTACTTC
CDR3: CASSLREQYF

V: TRBV9
J: TRBJ1-2
size: few
D: NA
DNA: TGTGCCAGCAGCGTATCCGCGGGGCTCCAATATGGCTACACCTTC
CDR3: CASSVSAGLQYGYTF

V: TRBV27
J: TRBJ1-4
size: many
D: NA
DNA: TGTGCCAGCAGTTTCCGACAGAGGGGAGGTGAAAAACTGTTTTTT
CDR3: CASSFRQRGGEKLFF

V: TRBV5-4
J: TRBJ1-1
size: many
D: NA
DNA: TGTGCCAGCAGCTTGGGGCAGGGGTACACTGAAGCTTTCTTT
CDR3: CASSLGQGYTEAFF

V: TRBV30
J: TRBJ1-4
size: NA
D: TRBD1
DNA: TGTGCCTGGAGTAGAGGACAGGACGGCGGAGGAAAACTGTTTTTT
CDR3: CAWSRGQDGGGKLFF

V: TRBV2
J: TRBJ2-1
size: many
D: NA
DNA: TGTGCCAGAGAGGGGGGGCACTCCTACAATGAGCAGTTCTTC
CDR3: CAREGGHSYNEQFF

V: TRBV5-6
J: TRBJ2-3
size: few
D: NA
DNA: TGTGCCAGCAGCCGGACGGGGTCCACAGATACGCAGTATTTT
CDR3: CASSRTGSTDTQYF

V: TRBV10-2
J: TRBJ1-2
size: many
D: NA
DNA: TGCGCCAGCAGTGCAGACTATGGCTACACCTTC
CDR3: CASSADYGYTF

V: TRBV2
J: TRBJ2-3
size: many
D: NA
DNA: TGTGCCAGCAGTTACACAGATACGCAGTATTTT
CDR3: CASSYTDTQYF

V: TRBV7-3
J: TRBJ1-3
size: many
D: NA
DNA: TGTGCCAGCAGCTTAACGGCGCAGGACACCATATATTTT
CDR3: CASSLTAQDTIYF

V: TRBV7-2
J: TRBJ2-7
size: many
D: NA
DNA: TGTGCCAGCAGCCGGACTTCACTCTACGAGCAGTACTTC
CDR3: CASSRTSLYEQYF

V: TRBV6-2/TRBV6-3
J: TRBJ2-5
size: many
D: NA
DNA: TGTGCCAGCACCCTTACCGGGACTTTCCAAGAGACCCAGTACTTC
CDR3: CASTLTGTFQETQYF

V: TRBV15
J: TRBJ2-5
size: NA
D: TRBD1
DNA: TGTGCCACCAGCCCCAGGACAGGTCCGTCGGGGGAGACCCAGTACTTC
CDR3: CATSPRTGPSGETQYF

V: TRBV14
J: TRBJ2-7
size: many
D: NA
DNA: TGTGCCAGCAGCCAAAGGACAGCCAGGGGGGACGAGCAGTACTTC
CDR3: CASSQRTARGDEQYF

V: TRBV5-6
J: TRBJ2-7
size: many
D: NA
DNA: TGTGCCAGCAGCTTGGGCCCGGTGATAGCCAACTACGAGCAGTACTTC
CDR3: CASSLGPVIANYEQYF

V: TRBV13
J: TRBJ2-5
size: NA
D: NA
DNA: TGTGCCAGCAGCTTAGAATCCCTGGCCCAAGAGACCCAGTACTTC
CDR3: CASSLESLAQETQYF

V: TRBV13
J: TRBJ2-1
size: many
D: TRBD2
DNA: TGTGCCAGCAGCCCCGGGGGACTAGCGTTCAATGAGCAGTTCTTC
CDR3: CASSPGGLAFNEQFF

V: TRBV6-2/TRBV6-3
J: TRBJ2-6
size: many
D: NA
DNA: TGTGCCAGCAGGGGCAGCCACTCTGGGGCCAACGTCCTGACTTTC
CDR3: CASRGSHSGANVLTF

V: TRBV7-7
J: TRBJ2-5
size: many
D: TRBD2
DNA: TGTGCCAGCAGCCGCGGGAGAATCCAAGAGACCCAGTACTTC
CDR3: CASSRGRIQETQYF

V: TRBV6-6
J: TRBJ2-7
size: many
D: TRBD1
DNA: TGTGCCAGCAGTTGGACAGGAGATAAGCAGTACTTC
CDR3: CASSWTGDKQYF

V: TRBV29-1
J: TRBJ2-7
size: NA
D: TRBD2
DNA: TGCAGCGTTACACCGGGACTAGCGGGAGCGGGGCAGTACTTC
CDR3: CSVTPGLAGAGQYF

V: TRBV4-1
J: TRBJ2-1
size: many
D: NA
DNA: TGCGCCAGCAGCCGTACCGCGGGACAGCTCACTAAGAGGGTCTTC
CDR3: CASSRTAGQLTKRVF

V: TRBV27
J: TRBJ2-1
size: many
D: TRBD2
DNA: TGTGCCAGCAGTTTTCGCAGCGGGACCGGCCTGGGCAATGAGCAGTTCTTC
CDR3: CASSFRSGTGLGNEQFF

V: TRBV5-1
J: TRBJ2-1
size: many
D: TRBD2
DNA: TGCGCCAGCAGCTTTAGCGGGTCAAATAGGAATGAGCAGTTCTTC
CDR3: CASSFSGSNRNEQFF

V: TRBV11-1
J: TRBJ2-7
size: NA
D: TRBD1
DNA: TGTGCCAGCAGCTTAACAGGGGGCGAGCAGTACTTC
CDR3: CASSLTGGEQYF

V: TRBV10-2
J: TRBJ1-3
size: many
D: TRBD1
DNA: TGCGCCAGCAGTGAGGCACACACAGGGGCTGGAAACACCATATATTTT
CDR3: CASSEAHTGAGNTIYF

V: TRBV5-6
J: TRBJ2-7
size: few
D: TRBD2
DNA: TGTGCCAGCGGGACTAGCGGGAGTTCCTACGAGCAGTACTTC
CDR3: CASGTSGSSYEQYF

V: TRBV9
J: TRBJ1-1
size: NA
D: NA
DNA: TGTGCCAGCAGCGTAGACGGTTATTTGAACACTGAAGCTTTCTTT
CDR3: CASSVDGYLNTEAFF

V: TRBV5-8
J: TRBJ2-7
size: many
D: NA
DNA: TGTGCCAGCAGCCCTTATAGGACTGATTTCTCCTACGAGCAGTACTTC
CDR3: CASSPYRTDFSYEQYF